These T cell receptor beta chains were read from a single sample in a study of OX40 agonist ivuxolimab in advanced cancers. The table came from immunoSEQ multiplex PCR; TCRdb's copy has only in-frame clones and leaves some out. The sample lists about 24,000 clones; about 85% were seen once. The input for sequencing was CD4+ or CD8+ T cells sorted from blood, taken in a trial of the OX40 agonist ivuxolimab. The receptors were gathered from an adult with an advanced solid tumor such as melanoma, head and neck, liver or kidney cancer. Each CDR3 is given with its conserved first and last residue. Each record gives: clone size, D gene, J gene, V gene, CDR3 length, CDR3 protein, CDR3 DNA. A D gene is named only where the DNA matches it firmly. Clone size is not always given. Where it is, it says once, few, many or a class for expanded clones.

NA,NA,TRBJ2-7,TRBV4-2,15,CASSLGEADSYEQYF,TGTGCCAGCAGCCTTGGGGAGGCGGACTCCTACGAGCAGTACTTC
NA,TRBD1,TRBJ1-3,TRBV5-6,16,CASTGTGRRSGNTIYF,TGTGCCAGCACCGGGACAGGGCGCCGCTCTGGAAACACCATATATTTT
once,TRBD1,TRBJ2-4,TRBV2,13,CASSEKGGQGTFF,TGTGCCAGCAGTGAAAAGGGTGGACAGGGGACGTTCTTC
NA,NA,TRBJ2-6,TRBV27,15,CASSSGTDRANVLTF,TGTGCCAGCAGTTCCGGGACCGACCGGGCCAACGTCCTGACTTTC
NA,NA,TRBJ1-2,TRBV7-9,16,CASSLRGQGLNYGYTF,TGTGCCAGCAGCTTACGGGGCCAGGGCCTTAACTATGGCTACACCTTC
NA,TRBD1,TRBJ1-1,TRBV19,13,CASSGDRVGEAFF,TGTGCCAGTAGTGGGGACAGGGTGGGTGAAGCTTTCTTT
NA,TRBD1,TRBJ1-3,TRBV7-9,14,CASSSGQVGNTIYF,TGTGCCAGCAGCTCCGGACAGGTTGGAAACACCATATATTTT
once,NA,TRBJ2-1,TRBV7-9,17,CASSLASGGVSYNEQFF,TGTGCCAGCAGCTTAGCATCAGGAGGGGTGTCCTACAATGAGCAGTTCTTC
NA,TRBD2,TRBJ2-7,TRBV25-1,13,CATCSGHQDEQYF,TGTGCCACCTGTAGCGGGCACCAAGACGAGCAGTACTTC
NA,TRBD2,TRBJ2-1,TRBV14,16,CASSQPTSRADNEQFF,TGTGCCAGCAGCCAACCGACTAGCCGGGCGGACAATGAGCAGTTCTTC
NA,NA,TRBJ2-2,TRBV6-5,14,CASSRARGTGELFF,TGTGCCAGCTCCCGCGCAAGGGGGACCGGGGAGCTGTTTTTT
NA,NA,TRBJ2-5,TRBV29-1,10,CSVDAPGRYF,TGCAGCGTTGATGCTCCGGGGAGGTACTTC
NA,NA,TRBJ2-4,TRBV5-5,18,CASSLEMALFLAKNIQYF,TGTGCCAGCAGCTTGGAAATGGCTCTATTCCTAGCCAAAAACATTCAGTACTTC
NA,TRBD1,TRBJ1-4,TRBV19,17,CASSSRDRGWGNEKLFF,TGTGCCAGTAGTAGCCGGGACAGGGGCTGGGGTAATGAAAAACTGTTTTTT
NA,TRBD1,TRBJ2-1,TRBV6-1,15,CASSEPGQGPNEQFF,TGTGCCAGCAGTGAACCGGGACAGGGACCCAATGAGCAGTTCTTC
NA,NA,TRBJ1-2,TRBV7-2,13,CASSPDANYGYTF,TGTGCCAGCAGTCCAGACGCTAACTATGGCTACACCTTC
NA,NA,TRBJ2-5,TRBV13,15,CASSFRVGQQETQYF,TGTGCCAGCAGCTTCCGAGTTGGGCAGCAAGAGACCCAGTACTTC
NA,TRBD1,TRBJ2-7,TRBV6-1,14,CASSEAQGDIEQYF,TGTGCCAGCAGTGAAGCACAGGGGGATATTGAGCAGTACTTC
NA,NA,TRBJ2-2,TRBV13,15,CASSPTYRVGGELFF,TGTGCCAGCAGCCCAACTTACAGGGTTGGCGGGGAGCTGTTTTTT
NA,TRBD1,TRBJ1-2,TRBV7-8,17,CASSLVGRGRANYGYTF,TGTGCCAGCAGCTTAGTTGGCAGGGGGCGAGCTAACTATGGCTACACCTTC
NA,TRBD1,TRBJ1-5,TRBV19,16,CASSIPGQGARQPQHF,TGTGCCAGTAGTATCCCGGGACAGGGGGCTAGGCAGCCCCAGCATTTT
NA,TRBD1,TRBJ2-7,TRBV5-1,15,CASSLEGTAYYEQYF,TGCGCCAGCAGCTTGGAGGGGACAGCCTACTACGAGCAGTACTTC
NA,NA,TRBJ2-7,TRBV19,14,CASSSGRETSEQYF,TGTGCCAGTAGCTCGGGCCGCGAAACCTCCGAGCAGTACTTC
NA,NA,TRBJ2-7,TRBV7-8,14,CASSLQASSYEQYF,TGTGCCAGCAGCTTGCAGGCCAGCTCCTACGAGCAGTACTTC
NA,TRBD1,TRBJ2-7,TRBV7-2,15,CASSTRQGAGYEQYF,TGTGCCAGCAGCACCAGACAGGGGGCCGGATACGAGCAGTACTTC
NA,NA,TRBJ2-6,TRBV11-2,15,CASSQQSSGANVLTF,TGCGCCAGCAGCCAACAGAGCTCTGGGGCCAACGTCCTGACTTTC
NA,NA,TRBJ1-1,TRBV12-5,15,CASGPDRTVNTEAFF,TGTGCTAGTGGACCCGATAGGACTGTAAACACTGAAGCTTTCTTT
NA,TRBD1,TRBJ1-1,TRBV9,15,CASSAGGQLNTEAFF,TGTGCCAGCAGCGCCGGGGGACAGTTGAACACTGAAGCTTTCTTT
NA,NA,TRBJ2-2,TRBV5-5,16,CASSRMTVRNTGELFF,TGTGCCAGCAGCCGAATGACAGTTAGGAACACCGGGGAGCTGTTTTTT
once,NA,TRBJ2-2,TRBV12-1,19,CASSSIPLSRESNTGELFF,TGTGCCAGCAGCTCGATACCGTTGAGCAGGGAGTCGAACACCGGGGAGCTGTTTTTT
NA,NA,TRBJ1-1,TRBV7-6,14,CASSLGGANTEAFF,TGTGCCAGCAGCTTAGGTGGAGCGAACACTGAAGCTTTCTTT
NA,TRBD2,TRBJ2-2,TRBV7-9,16,CASSGASSGSGGELFF,TGTGCCAGCAGCGGGGCGAGTAGCGGGAGTGGCGGGGAGCTGTTTTTT
NA,NA,TRBJ2-7,TRBV15,13,CATSRGTDYEQYF,TGTGCCACCAGCAGAGGGACGGACTACGAGCAGTACTTC
NA,NA,TRBJ2-7,TRBV5-1,16,CASSHGGGAGSYEQYF,TGCGCCAGCAGCCATGGGGGCGGGGCAGGCTCCTACGAGCAGTACTTC
NA,NA,TRBJ1-5,TRBV19,14,CASTPPQPNQPQHF,TGTGCCAGTACCCCCCCCCAGCCGAATCAGCCCCAGCATTTT
NA,NA,TRBJ1-1,TRBV7-9,12,CASSPRGGEAFF,TGTGCCAGCAGCCCTAGGGGGGGTGAAGCTTTCTTT
NA,TRBD1,TRBJ1-2,TRBV19,15,CASNPTGGLYYGYTF,TGTGCCAGTAACCCGACAGGGGGGTTATACTATGGCTACACCTTC
NA,NA,TRBJ1-1,TRBV11-2,13,CASSTGGEGEAFF,TGTGCCAGCAGCACCGGAGGCGAGGGTGAAGCTTTCTTT
few,NA,TRBJ2-5,TRBV5-4,14,CASSLGLDQGTQYF,TGTGCCAGCAGCCTAGGGCTAGACCAAGGGACCCAGTACTTC
NA,TRBD2,TRBJ2-1,TRBV5-5,15,CASSFGTISYNEQFF,TGTGCCAGCAGCTTCGGGACTATCTCCTACAATGAGCAGTTCTTC
NA,NA,TRBJ2-3,TRBV6-6,16,CASSNPTIPGTDTQYF,TGTGCCAGCAGTAACCCTACGATCCCTGGCACAGATACGCAGTATTTT
NA,NA,TRBJ1-3,TRBV13,14,CASSLRGSGNTIYF,TGTGCCAGCAGCCTCAGGGGCTCTGGAAACACCATATATTTT
NA,NA,TRBJ2-5,TRBV23-1,12,CASTYREETQYF,TGCGCCAGCACGTACAGGGAAGAGACCCAGTACTTC